These 15 T cell receptor beta chains share one sample of origin, sequenced in a study of regulatory dendritic cells for organ transplantation. The repertoire was sequenced with immunoSEQ multiplex PCR; TCRdb's copy has only in-frame clones and lacks some. The sample includes 25,000 to 30,000 clones, over 60% of them seen just once. The sample comprised memory CD4+ T cells from blood. Described subset: CD45RO+ memory T cells. These receptors all stem from a human donor in good health.

The genes are TRBV2 and TRBJ1-5, with D hard to call. From germline, CDR1 is SNHLY and CDR2 FYNNEI. The V end was cut by 5 bases, the J end by 10 bases, with 15 bases between. The CDR3 loop spans 13 amino acids. CDR3: CASSPGFSRPQHF. DNA for the CDR3: TGTGCCAGCAGTCCGGGATTTTCTCGTCCCCAGCATTTT.

This chain joins TRBV19 and TRBJ1-1; possible D gene TRBD1, 5 bases. The CDR3 runs 13 residues. From germline, CDR1 is LNHDA and CDR2 SQIVND (reference sequence). V was pared by 3 bases and J by 1 base, with 6 bases between. The DNA for the CDR3 is TGTGCCAGTAGTATGGGGGGGAACACTGAAGCTTTCTTT. It yields the protein CASSMGGNTEAFF.

V and J are TRBV5-4 and TRBJ1-6, with 8 bases fitting TRBD1. Looked up from germline, CDR1 is SGHNT and CDR2 is YYREEE (reference sequence). The junction had 9 bases not matched to a gene; V was cut back by 9 bases and J by 7 bases. This CDR3 has 14 amino acids. CDR3 loop: CATGFRDRNSPLHF. For the CDR3, the DNA is TGTGCCACCGGATTCCGGGACAGGAATTCACCCCTCCACTTT. The entire variable domain, with the rest obtained from reference TRBV5-4 and TRBJ1-6, is as follows: ETGVTQSPTHLIKTRGQQVTLRCSSQSGHNTVSWYQQALGQGPQFIFQYYREEENGRGNFPPRFSGLQFPNYSSELNVNALELDDSALYLCATGFRDRNSPLHFGNGTRLTVT.

This clone was counted only a few times. The chain is built from TRBV11-3 and TRBJ1-1; tentative D call: TRBD1 (5 bases). Trimming left V 0 bases short and J 3 bases short, with 17 bases between. The CDR3 is 17 amino acids. Germline loops: CDR1 SGHNT, CDR2 YENEEA. The CDR3 region is CASSLDRERRGDTEAFF. In DNA, the CDR3 is TGTGCCAGCAGCTTAGATCGCGAAAGGAGGGGAGACACTGAAGCTTTCTTT.

The gene calls are TRBV6-5 and TRBJ1-2, with D maybe TRBD1 (5 bases). Germline V gene lookup returns CDR1 MNHEY and CDR2 SVGAGI. There are 12 residues in the CDR3. V shed 10 bases and J shed 5 bases, with 14 bases lying between them. The CDR3 DNA is TGTGCCACATGGGGGGGTGGGTATGGCTACACCTTC. It codes for CATWGGGYGYTF.

The V gene is TRBV11-2, the J gene TRBJ1-1; unclear D gene. The CDR3 spans 14 residues. CDR1 and CDR2 from the germline V gene are SGHAT and FQNNGV. V was shortened by 4 bases and J by 1 base, with 10 bases between the two germline ends. The CDR3: CASSSDWGNTEAFF. The CDR3, as DNA: TGTGCCAGCAGCTCCGATTGGGGGAACACTGAAGCTTTCTTT.

The chain carries TRBV7-3 and TRBJ2-3; D remains ambiguous. Germline assignment: CDR1 SGHTA and CDR2 FQGTGA. The CDR3 is made up of 16 amino acids. The V gene lost 1 base and the J gene lost 4 bases, with 15 bases spanning the gap. The CDR3 protein is CASSLNPRGSADTQYF. CDR3 nucleotides: TGTGCCAGCAGCTTAAATCCCAGAGGTTCGGCAGATACGCAGTATTTT.

The V call is TRBV6-6, the J call TRBJ2-3, with 9 positions matching TRBD2. This CDR3 comprises 16 residues. V shed 5 bases, J shed 2 bases, and the junction held 8 bases outside the gene matches. The germline V gene encodes CDR1 MNHNY and CDR2 SVGAGI (reference sequence). This CDR3 reads CASSHQREALTDTQYF. CDR3 nucleotides: TGTGCCAGCAGTCACCAGCGGGAGGCCCTCACAGATACGCAGTATTTT.

The CDR3 bases are TGTGCCAGCAGTTTATCGCGGGACCAGCCCCAGCATTTT. Its protein is CASSLSRDQPQHF. This rearrangement joins TRBV28 to TRBJ1-5; D may be TRBD1 (5 bases). V was shortened by 1 base and J by 7 bases, with 8 bases between the two germline ends. The CDR3 consists of 13 residues. The germline V gene encodes CDR1 MDHEN and CDR2 SYDVKM.

V usage is TRBV6-4 and J usage is TRBJ2-3; 10 nucleotides align to TRBD2. CDR3 length: 16 residues. The germline CDR1 and CDR2 sequences are MRHNA and SNTAGT. Trimming took 0 bases from V and 2 from J; bases not matched to a gene: 2. CDR3 nucleotides: TGTGCCAGCAGTGACTCGAGCGGGGGGGCCACAGATACGCAGTATTTT. Its protein is CASSDSSGGATDTQYF.

The chain combines TRBV4-2 with TRBJ2-1, with TRBD2 identical over 11 bases. The CDR3 has 16 amino acids. V was clipped by 0 bases and J by 9 bases; unmatched bases: 7. The germline V gene has CDR1 LGHNA and CDR2 YNFKEQ. In DNA form, the CDR3 reads TGTGCCAGCAGCCAAGACGGTAGCGGGGGGGCCGGTGAGCAGTTCTTC. The encoded protein is CASSQDGSGGAGEQFF.

The chain has TRBV2 and TRBJ1-2; D ambiguous. The CDR3 is 11 residues long. Germline CDR1 is SNHLY and CDR2 is FYNNEI. Trimming left V 8 bases short and J 4 bases short, with 8 bases between. The CDR3 DNA reads TGTGCCAGCGCCGGAGGCTATGGCTACACCTTC. This encodes CASAGGYGYTF.

This chain connects TRBV4-2 to TRBJ2-7, with 9 bases that match TRBD2. This CDR3 contains 16 residues. Per the germline V gene, CDR1 is LGHNA and CDR2 is YNFKEQ. J was trimmed by 4 bases and V by 4 bases; bases with no gene match: 11. The CDR3 DNA reads TGTGCCAGCAGCCTAACCGGGACTAGCTTTTCTTACGAGCAGTACTTC. Protein product: CASSLTGTSFSYEQYF.

The chain uses TRBV5-1 and TRBJ1-1, with D maybe TRBD1 (5 bases). CDR1 and CDR2 from the germline V gene are SGHRS and YFSETQ. V lost 7 bases to trimming and J lost 3 bases, with 19 bases between them. This CDR3 is 15 amino acids long. The CDR3 DNA reads TGCGCCAGCTGGGGCCCGGAGGGAACTTACACTGAAGCTTTCTTT. Encoded protein: CASWGPEGTYTEAFF.

The chain employs TRBV27 and TRBJ1-6; D is perhaps TRBD1 (6 bases). The ends were cut back, 3 bases at V and 3 bases at J, with 12 bases in the middle. Per the germline V gene, CDR1 is MNHEY and CDR2 is SMNVEV (reference sequence). The CDR3 contains 16 residues. As DNA, the CDR3 is TGTGCCAGCAGTTTCTTGGCAGGGGTCTATAATTCACCCCTCCACTTT. It yields the protein CASSFLAGVYNSPLHF.